This T cell receptor beta chain was profiled in a study of CD8+ T cells in alopecia areata. Germline CDR1 and CDR2: SQVTM and ANQGSEA. This CDR3 is built from 12 residues. V shed 7 bases and J shed 1 base, with 10 bases lying between them. cDNA prepared by RNA extraction and subsequent reverse transcription served as the template for sequencing. This table comes from immunoSEQ multiplex PCR, and its TCRdb copy is limited to in-frame clones, with some not included. This sample has 150,000 to 200,000 clones, with 59% found just once. The TCR originated in a human donor with alopecia areata. The chain employs TRBV29-1 and TRBJ1-1; a weak D match, TRBD1 (6 bases). The sample here was CD4+ T cells sorted from blood, taken at week 0. Written as DNA, the CDR3 is TGCAGCGCAGGAGGGGGGAACACTGAAGCTTTCTTT. Protein sequence: CSAGGGNTEAFF. Supplemented by reference TRBV29-1 and TRBJ1-1, the full variable domain reads SAVISQKPSRDICQRGTSLTIQCQVDSQVTMMFWYRQQPGQSLTLIATANQGSEATYESGFVIDKFPISRPNLTFSTLTVSNMSPEDSSIYLCSAGGGNTEAFFGQGTRLTVV.